The T cell receptor beta chain described here comes from a study of blood T cells in healthy people across ages. A sample-barcoded 5' primer and a J-beta primer mix were used in a second PCR of about 7 to 12 cycles. TCRdb called the 5' RACE reads again in MiXCR, with one record for every CDR3 protein. The profile shows hundreds of thousands of distinct CDR3 sequences, around 32% of them singletons. The germline V gene has CDR1 SGHVS and CDR2 FNYEAQ. This CDR3 is built from 13 residues. About this clonotype: The junction and the germline gene differ at one end; a read error may be behind it.

Extracted total RNA amounted to at least 5.5 micrograms for each sample. The rearrangement joins TRBV7-6 to TRBJ1-2, with TRBD1 matching over 9 bases. This TCR was recovered from a woman aged 80 or over in good health. Sequencing used blood. CDR3: CASSFTGGYGNTF. The CDR3 region has the DNA TGTGCCAGCAGCTTTACAGGGGGCTATGGCAACACCTTC.